The rows below give T cell receptor beta chains drawn from one sample of a study of T cells in Graves' hyperthyroidism and ophthalmopathy. TCRdb called the multiplex PCR reads again in MiXCR, with one record for every CDR3 protein. The table shows roughly 800,000 distinct CDR3 sequences, with around 39% occurring only once. Sequences were obtained from blood. The origin of the receptors is a man younger than 30 with Graves' hyperthyroidism. Both conserved end residues are trimmed from each CDR3. A D gene is named only where the DNA matches it firmly. Size is stated for part of the rows, as once, few or many counts, or as a class when the clone is expanded.

abundance	v_gene	d_gene	CDR3aa
.	TRBV10-3	.	AISGTATGNTIY
once	TRBV10-3	.	ASSYPMDTMGETQY
many	TRBV9	.	ASSAGSGYEQY
.	TRBV7-8	.	ASSPGGLVDEKLF
few	TRBV29-1	.	SVEVFGTARSYEQY
few	TRBV7-2	.	ASSSVADSQYEQY
few	TRBV20-1	.	SARRGASRTEAF
.	TRBV9	.	ASSVFSRELF
.	TRBV6-5	TRBD1	ASRLSGQGAWEQY
many	TRBV5-1	.	ASSSQGWDTEAF
.	TRBV5-1	.	ASRRGSNQPQH
.	TRBV9	.	ASSVEGGFLGTGELF
many	TRBV14	.	ASSQEGWGYT
few	TRBV6-5	TRBD1	ASSGDRGMLQY
few	TRBV29-1	.	SVEDSGSPPGELF
many	TRBV20-1	TRBD2	SASSSGQGTQY
many	TRBV19	.	ATKWRWDMDQPQH
.	TRBV7-3	.	ASSLDVILYEQY
many	TRBV15	.	ATSRDFGTQY
.	TRBV10-3	.	ASKEGILGNQPQH
.	TRBV10-3	.	AISESNPGEKLF
.	TRBV2	TRBD1	ASTAGTENEKLF
.	TRBV2	.	ASSRPSGLEYEQY
.	TRBV25-1	.	ASSVGGEDGYT
many	TRBV12-3/TRBV12-4	.	ASSYWGYGYT
.	TRBV2	TRBD1	AISENFRDRGRSPLH
few	TRBV24-1	.	ATSDFSGQPDQETQY
.	TRBV2	TRBD2	ASTGGGGELF
.	TRBV5-1	.	ASSLSGGDFETQY
.	TRBV29-1	.	SVEDMALIYNEQF
many	TRBV20-1	TRBD1	SAQGQANYGYT
.	TRBV7-9	.	ASSLGAGAGMDTEAF
.	TRBV2	TRBD1	ASSDTTGASSPLH
once	TRBV29-1	TRBD1	SAPPGQGGVEQF
.	TRBV6-2/TRBV6-3	TRBD1	ASSYAGQAYEQY
many	TRBV20-1	.	SAREEARNYGYT
many	TRBV5-1	.	ASSLSISGANVLT
.	TRBV10-3	.	AIPAGEAWNTGELF
many	TRBV7-9	.	ASSPLTRPSYEQY
many	TRBV7-9	TRBD1	ASTGGQKLF
.	TRBV7-8	.	ASSLAVWPRRETEAF
once	TRBV12-3/TRBV12-4	TRBD2	ARISGRQETQY
many	TRBV7-9	.	ASSVSRDTEAF
many	TRBV15	.	ATSRLGTTRTNEKLF
.	TRBV20-1	TRBD2	SAQLAGVETQY
few	TRBV6-5	.	ASSIDPGETQY
.	TRBV19	TRBD2	ASSIGSRGGSYEQY
.	TRBV19	.	ASRPPGGGSGNTIY
.	TRBV11-2	.	ASSQVTGNTGELF
.	TRBV10-3	.	AIRLGPQGGYT